The T cell receptor (beta chain) under discussion was sequenced for a study of cytomegalovirus exposure and HLA in healthy donors. This clone has just one count. Sequencing used immunoSEQ multiplex PCR; TCRdb keeps in-frame clones, though not all of them. The repertoire holds 90,000 to 150,000 clones, with more than 75% as singletons. Germline-derived CDR1 and CDR2 are SGHNT and YYREEE (reference sequence). V was trimmed by 3 bases and J by 2 bases, leaving 18 bases between them. The CDR3 spans 17 residues. Sequencing was carried out using PBMCs. The chain carries TRBV5-4 and TRBJ1-3; D gene uncertain. This clonotype originated in a woman aged 25 to 39 in good health and CMV-seronegative. The CDR3 loop is CASSWPPRHRTGNTIYF. The CDR3 region has the DNA TGTGCCAGCAGCTGGCCTCCGAGACACCGAACTGGAAACACCATATATTTT.